Listed below are T cell receptor beta chains from one sample, sequenced in a study of T cell repertoires in aging, cancer and after chemotherapy. Via MiXCR, TCRdb re-called the multiplex PCR reads, giving one row per CDR3 protein. In the table there are nearly 11,000 distinct CDR3 sequences, just under 30% of which are singletons. The sequenced sample consisted of blood. The receptors shown here come from a human donor in good health. Both conserved end residues are part of each CDR3. The order of the fields is V gene, D gene, J gene, clone size, CDR3 DNA, CDR3 protein. D genes are given only for firm matches. Clone sizes are given selectively: once, few, many, or a class where the clone is expanded.

v_gene: TRBV20-1; d_gene: .; j_gene: TRBJ2-7; abundance: .; CDR3nt: TGCAGTGCTAGGGACCCTAGGCGGACCAACTCACCGGCGGGACACGAGCAGTACTTC; CDR3aa: CSARDPRRTNSPAGHEQYF
v_gene: TRBV30; d_gene: .; j_gene: TRBJ2-7; abundance: .; CDR3nt: TGTGCCTGGAGTCCCCCCCGGGACTCCTACGAGCAGTACTTC; CDR3aa: CAWSPPRDSYEQYF
v_gene: TRBV6-2/TRBV6-3; d_gene: .; j_gene: TRBJ2-7; abundance: .; CDR3nt: TGTGCCAGCAGCACTATTGTATATGGCCTTTTCTTC; CDR3aa: CASSTIVYGLFF
v_gene: TRBV6-1; d_gene: .; j_gene: TRBJ1-2; abundance: .; CDR3nt: TGTGCCAGCAGCCCCCGGAGTGTCCTTGGCTACACCTTC; CDR3aa: CASSPRSVLGYTF
v_gene: TRBV28; d_gene: .; j_gene: TRBJ1-5; abundance: few; CDR3nt: TGTGCCAGCAGTCCCCCACGGCAGGGACAGCCCCAGCATTTT; CDR3aa: CASSPPRQGQPQHF
v_gene: TRBV19; d_gene: .; j_gene: TRBJ2-7; abundance: .; CDR3nt: TGTGCCACCTCGGACAGAATTTTCTCCTACGAGCAGTACTTC; CDR3aa: CATSDRIFSYEQYF
v_gene: TRBV20-1; d_gene: .; j_gene: TRBJ2-1; abundance: .; CDR3nt: TGCAGTGCGGCTGAGGATAGGAGCGGCATTTACAATGAGCAGTTCTTC; CDR3aa: CSAAEDRSGIYNEQFF
v_gene: TRBV6-5; d_gene: .; j_gene: TRBJ1-5; abundance: .; CDR3nt: TGTGCCAGCAGCTTGGACCCCTATAGCAATCAGCCCCAGCATTTT; CDR3aa: CASSLDPYSNQPQHF
v_gene: TRBV28; d_gene: .; j_gene: TRBJ1-1; abundance: .; CDR3nt: TGTGCCAGCAGTTCCCCTCTCCCGGACACTGAAGCTTTCTTT; CDR3aa: CASSSPLPDTEAFF
v_gene: TRBV10-3; d_gene: .; j_gene: TRBJ1-1; abundance: .; CDR3nt: TGTGCCATCAGTGAGTCATCAGGGTTCGGTTTCTTT; CDR3aa: CAISESSGFGFF
v_gene: TRBV6-5; d_gene: TRBD2; j_gene: TRBJ2-3; abundance: .; CDR3nt: TGTGCCAGCAGTTACTCCGGGCGGGGGGATACGCAGTATTTT; CDR3aa: CASSYSGRGDTQYF
v_gene: TRBV19; d_gene: .; j_gene: TRBJ1-1; abundance: .; CDR3nt: TGTGCCAGTAGTATAGGGGGCACCCGGAACACTGAAGCTTTCTTT; CDR3aa: CASSIGGTRNTEAFF
v_gene: TRBV6-5; d_gene: .; j_gene: TRBJ2-5; abundance: once; CDR3nt: TGTGCCAGCACGAACAAGCAAGAGACCCAGTACTTC; CDR3aa: CASTNKQETQYF
v_gene: TRBV6-5; d_gene: TRBD2; j_gene: TRBJ2-2; abundance: .; CDR3nt: TGTGCCAGCAGCCGGACCGGGACTAGTGGTGACACCGGGGAGCTGTTTTTT; CDR3aa: CASSRTGTSGDTGELFF
v_gene: TRBV19; d_gene: TRBD2; j_gene: TRBJ2-7; abundance: few; CDR3nt: TGTGCCAGTAGTATCCGGACTAGCGGGGGATACGAGCAGTACTTC; CDR3aa: CASSIRTSGGYEQYF
v_gene: TRBV14; d_gene: .; j_gene: TRBJ1-1; abundance: few; CDR3nt: TGTGCCAGCAGCCAAGCGGGAATACACACTGAAGCTTTCTTT; CDR3aa: CASSQAGIHTEAFF
v_gene: TRBV5-1; d_gene: .; j_gene: TRBJ1-6; abundance: .; CDR3nt: TGCGCCAGCAGCGACTGGCATGGGGCCAATTCACCCCTCCACTTT; CDR3aa: CASSDWHGANSPLHF
v_gene: TRBV28; d_gene: .; j_gene: TRBJ2-7; abundance: .; CDR3nt: TGTGCCAGCAGCGCAAGCGGTGGCTATCACGAGCAGTACTTC; CDR3aa: CASSASGGYHEQYF
v_gene: TRBV7-2; d_gene: TRBD1; j_gene: TRBJ2-7; abundance: few; CDR3nt: TGTGCCAGCAGCGGGGGACAGGCTTTGTACTTC; CDR3aa: CASSGGQALYF
v_gene: TRBV20-1; d_gene: TRBD2; j_gene: TRBJ2-5; abundance: .; CDR3nt: TGCAGTGCTCAGTCGGAGCGGGACGGACTCCAAGAGACCCAGTACTTC; CDR3aa: CSAQSERDGLQETQYF
v_gene: TRBV7-6; d_gene: .; j_gene: TRBJ2-2; abundance: few; CDR3nt: TGTGCCAGCAGCTTACGCGGAACGAACACCGGGGAGCTGTTTTTT; CDR3aa: CASSLRGTNTGELFF
v_gene: TRBV6-4; d_gene: TRBD1; j_gene: TRBJ2-3; abundance: .; CDR3nt: TGTGCCAGCAGCCCTCAGGGGAGACAGGGATTAACAGATACGCAGTATTTT; CDR3aa: CASSPQGRQGLTDTQYF
v_gene: TRBV18; d_gene: .; j_gene: TRBJ2-2; abundance: .; CDR3nt: TGTGCCAGCTCACCTTTACAGGGAACCGGGGAGCTGTTTTTT; CDR3aa: CASSPLQGTGELFF
v_gene: TRBV5-6; d_gene: TRBD2; j_gene: TRBJ2-3; abundance: few; CDR3nt: TGTGCCAGCAGCTTGGACGGGAGGAGAACAGATACGCAGTATTTT; CDR3aa: CASSLDGRRTDTQYF
v_gene: TRBV19; d_gene: .; j_gene: TRBJ1-1; abundance: medium-sized; CDR3nt: TGTGCCAGTAGTACCAGGAACACTGAAGCTTTCTTT; CDR3aa: CASSTRNTEAFF
v_gene: TRBV7-9; d_gene: .; j_gene: TRBJ2-7; abundance: .; CDR3nt: TGCGCCAGCAGCGGCGGGACAACCTACGAGCAGTACTTC; CDR3aa: CASSGGTTYEQYF
v_gene: TRBV11-2; d_gene: .; j_gene: TRBJ1-1; abundance: .; CDR3nt: TGTGCCAGCAGCTTGAGGGGAAAAAAGCCGAACACTGAAGCTTTCTTT; CDR3aa: CASSLRGKKPNTEAFF
v_gene: TRBV6-5; d_gene: .; j_gene: TRBJ1-6; abundance: few; CDR3nt: TGTGCCAGCAGAGAGGGCTATAATTCACCCCTCCACTTT; CDR3aa: CASREGYNSPLHF
v_gene: TRBV6-5; d_gene: TRBD1; j_gene: TRBJ1-2; abundance: .; CDR3nt: TGTGCCAGTCGTCGAGACAGGGGGAACTATGGCTACACCTTC; CDR3aa: CASRRDRGNYGYTF
v_gene: TRBV20-1; d_gene: TRBD1; j_gene: TRBJ1-2; abundance: medium-sized; CDR3nt: TGCAGTGCCTTTACGGGGACAGCGAACTATGGCTACACCTTC; CDR3aa: CSAFTGTANYGYTF
v_gene: TRBV6-6; d_gene: TRBD1; j_gene: TRBJ1-3; abundance: few; CDR3nt: TGTGCCAGCAGGCCGGATCAGGGGGCTAGAGGAAACACCATATATTTT; CDR3aa: CASRPDQGARGNTIYF
v_gene: TRBV20-1; d_gene: TRBD1; j_gene: TRBJ1-5; abundance: few; CDR3nt: TGCAGCGCACTCCGGGACAGCCTCAATCAGCCCCAGCATTTT; CDR3aa: CSALRDSLNQPQHF
v_gene: TRBV10-3; d_gene: .; j_gene: TRBJ2-1; abundance: few; CDR3nt: TGTGCCATCAGTGAGGGTCGCGGATCGTACAATGAGCAGTTCTTC; CDR3aa: CAISEGRGSYNEQFF
v_gene: TRBV12-3/TRBV12-4; d_gene: .; j_gene: TRBJ2-5; abundance: .; CDR3nt: TGTGCCAGCAGTTTAAAAGTTACAGAGACCCAGTACTTC; CDR3aa: CASSLKVTETQYF
v_gene: TRBV10-1; d_gene: .; j_gene: TRBJ2-1; abundance: .; CDR3nt: TGCGCCAGCAGTGAGTGGCGGGGCCCCTACAATGAGCAGTTCTTC; CDR3aa: CASSEWRGPYNEQFF
v_gene: TRBV27; d_gene: TRBD1; j_gene: TRBJ2-7; abundance: .; CDR3nt: TGTGCCAGCAGTTTACACAGGGGGCACGAGCAGTACTTC; CDR3aa: CASSLHRGHEQYF
v_gene: TRBV11-2; d_gene: TRBD1; j_gene: TRBJ1-2; abundance: .; CDR3nt: TGTGCCAGCAGTCCATCAGGGACAGGGTCCGGCTACACCTTC; CDR3aa: CASSPSGTGSGYTF
v_gene: TRBV20-1; d_gene: TRBD2; j_gene: TRBJ2-1; abundance: .; CDR3nt: TGCAGTGCAAACCTCCGGACTAGCGGGGGGAATGAGCAGTTCTTC; CDR3aa: CSANLRTSGGNEQFF
v_gene: TRBV10-3; d_gene: .; j_gene: TRBJ1-5; abundance: .; CDR3nt: TGTGCCATCAGACAGGGAGACAATCAGCCCCAGCATTTT; CDR3aa: CAIRQGDNQPQHF
v_gene: TRBV28; d_gene: .; j_gene: TRBJ1-2; abundance: .; CDR3nt: TGTGCCAGCACACCAGCTAACTATGGCTACACCTTC; CDR3aa: CASTPANYGYTF
v_gene: TRBV6-5; d_gene: TRBD1; j_gene: TRBJ1-2; abundance: .; CDR3nt: TGTGCCAACAGTTATTTTACAGGGGGCGGAGGCGGGGGCTACACCTTC; CDR3aa: CANSYFTGGGGGGYTF